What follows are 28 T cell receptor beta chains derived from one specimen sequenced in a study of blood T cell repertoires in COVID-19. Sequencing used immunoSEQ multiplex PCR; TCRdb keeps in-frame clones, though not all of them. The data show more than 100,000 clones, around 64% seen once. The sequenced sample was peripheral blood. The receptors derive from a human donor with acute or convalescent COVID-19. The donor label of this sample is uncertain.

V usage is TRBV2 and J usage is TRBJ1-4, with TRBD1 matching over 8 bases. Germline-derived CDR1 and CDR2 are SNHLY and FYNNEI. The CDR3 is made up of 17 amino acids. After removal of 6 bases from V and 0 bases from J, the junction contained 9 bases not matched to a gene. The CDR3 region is CASRELGQGATNEKLFF. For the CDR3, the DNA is TGTGCCAGCAGAGAACTCGGACAGGGAGCAACTAATGAAAAACTGTTTTTT.

This CDR3 is CASSSTSGGLSSYNEQFF. The DNA of the CDR3 is TGTGCCAGCAGCTCGACTAGCGGGGGCCTTAGCTCCTACAATGAGCAGTTCTTC. The genes are TRBV5-4 and TRBJ2-1, with TRBD2 matching over 12 bases. The V and J ends lost 3 bases and 0 bases, in that order; junction bases with no gene match: 7. This CDR3 contains 18 residues. The germline CDR1 and CDR2 sequences are SGHNT and YYREEE (reference sequence).

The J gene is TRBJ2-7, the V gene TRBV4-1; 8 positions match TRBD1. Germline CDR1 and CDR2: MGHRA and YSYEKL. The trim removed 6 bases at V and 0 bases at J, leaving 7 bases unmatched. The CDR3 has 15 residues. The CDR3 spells CASRPGQASSYEQYF. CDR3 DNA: TGCGCCAGCAGACCGGGACAGGCCAGCTCCTACGAGCAGTACTTC.

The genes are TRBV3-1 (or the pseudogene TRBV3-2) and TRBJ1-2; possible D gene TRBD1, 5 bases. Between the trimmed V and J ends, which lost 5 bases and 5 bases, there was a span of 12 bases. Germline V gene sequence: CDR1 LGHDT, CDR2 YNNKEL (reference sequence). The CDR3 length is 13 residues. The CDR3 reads CASSSGRGYGYTF. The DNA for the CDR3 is TGTGCCAGCAGCTCCGGACGGGGGTATGGCTACACCTTC.

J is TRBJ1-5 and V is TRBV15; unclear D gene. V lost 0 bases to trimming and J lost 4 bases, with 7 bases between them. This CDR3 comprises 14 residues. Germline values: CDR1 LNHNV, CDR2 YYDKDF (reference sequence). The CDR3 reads CATSREARNQPQHF. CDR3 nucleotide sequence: TGTGCCACCAGCAGAGAGGCCAGGAATCAGCCCCAGCATTTT.

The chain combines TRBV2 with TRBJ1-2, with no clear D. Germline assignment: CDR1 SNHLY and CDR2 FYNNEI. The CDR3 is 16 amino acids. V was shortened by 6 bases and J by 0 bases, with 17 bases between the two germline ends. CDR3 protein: CASRADGGNSNYGYTF. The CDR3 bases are TGTGCCAGCAGGGCCGATGGAGGAAATTCTAACTATGGCTACACCTTC.

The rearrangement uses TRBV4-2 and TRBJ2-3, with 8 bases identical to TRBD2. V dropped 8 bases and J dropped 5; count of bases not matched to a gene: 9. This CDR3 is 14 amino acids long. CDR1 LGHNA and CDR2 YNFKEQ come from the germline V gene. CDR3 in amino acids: CASGKGLAVDTQYF. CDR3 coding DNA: TGTGCCAGCGGAAAAGGACTAGCCGTAGATACGCAGTATTTT.

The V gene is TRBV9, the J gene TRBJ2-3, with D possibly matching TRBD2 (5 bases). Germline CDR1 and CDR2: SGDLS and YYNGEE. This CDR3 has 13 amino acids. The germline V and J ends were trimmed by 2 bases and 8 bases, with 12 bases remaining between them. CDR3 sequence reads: CASSVGVGGTQYF. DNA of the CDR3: TGTGCCAGCAGCGTCGGGGTGGGTGGTACGCAGTATTTT.

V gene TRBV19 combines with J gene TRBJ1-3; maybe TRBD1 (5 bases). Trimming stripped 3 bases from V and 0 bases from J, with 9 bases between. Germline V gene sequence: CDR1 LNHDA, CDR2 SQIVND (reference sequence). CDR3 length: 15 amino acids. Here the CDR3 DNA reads TGTGCCAGTAGTATCTCGGACATCTCTGGAAACACCATATATTTT. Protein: CASSISDISGNTIYF.

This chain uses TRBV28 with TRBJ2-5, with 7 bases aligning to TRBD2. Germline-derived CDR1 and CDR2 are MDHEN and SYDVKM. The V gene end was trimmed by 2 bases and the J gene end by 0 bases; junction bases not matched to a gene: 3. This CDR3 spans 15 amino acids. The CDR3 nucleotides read TGTGCCAGCAGTTTAGGGAGGGCGTACCAAGAGACCCAGTACTTC. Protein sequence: CASSLGRAYQETQYF.

CDR3 region: CASNLWGGGYTF. CDR3 coding DNA: TGTGCCAGTAATCTTTGGGGCGGTGGCTACACCTTC. J is TRBJ1-2 and V is TRBV19; tentative D call: TRBD1 (5 bases). Germline CDR1 is LNHDA and CDR2 is SQIVND (reference sequence). Trimming shortened V by 7 bases and J by 7 bases, and 13 bases separated the two germline ends. The CDR3 sequence is 12 residues long.

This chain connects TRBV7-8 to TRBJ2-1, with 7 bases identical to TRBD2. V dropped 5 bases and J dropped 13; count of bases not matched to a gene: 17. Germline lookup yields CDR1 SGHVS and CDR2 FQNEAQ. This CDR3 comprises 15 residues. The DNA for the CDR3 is TGTGCCAGCAGCCTATGGGGAGGGTCGGTCAAAATTCAGTTCTTC. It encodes CASSLWGGSVKIQFF. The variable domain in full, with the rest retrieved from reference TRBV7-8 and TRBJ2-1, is GAGVSQSPRYKVAKRGQDVALRCDPISGHVSLFWYQQALGQGPEFLTYFQNEAQLDKSGLPSDRFFAERPEGSVSTLKIQRTQQEDSAVYLCASSLWGGSVKIQFFGPGTRLTVL.

The CDR3 loop is CASSLLPGANEKLFF. DNA of the CDR3: TGCGCCAGCAGCTTGCTCCCAGGGGCTAATGAAAAACTGTTTTTT. The chain couples TRBV5-1 to TRBJ1-4, with a tentative D call TRBD1 (6 bases). CDR3 length: 15 amino acids. Trimming took off 1 base at V and 3 bases at J, with 10 bases between the two ends. Per germline, CDR1 SGHRS and CDR2 YFSETQ.

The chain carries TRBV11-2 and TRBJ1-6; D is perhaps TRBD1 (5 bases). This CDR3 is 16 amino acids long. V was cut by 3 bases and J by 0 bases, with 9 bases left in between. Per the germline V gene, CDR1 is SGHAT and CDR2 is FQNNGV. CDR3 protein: CASSLGPSSYNSPLHF. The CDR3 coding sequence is TGTGCCAGCAGCTTGGGGCCGAGCTCCTATAATTCACCCCTCCACTTT.

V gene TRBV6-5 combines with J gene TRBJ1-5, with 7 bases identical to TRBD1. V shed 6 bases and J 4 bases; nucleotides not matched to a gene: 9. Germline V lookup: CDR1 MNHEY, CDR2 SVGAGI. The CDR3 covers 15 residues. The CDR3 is CASRRQGSRNQPQHF. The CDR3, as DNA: TGTGCCAGCAGACGACAGGGATCAAGGAATCAGCCCCAGCATTTT.

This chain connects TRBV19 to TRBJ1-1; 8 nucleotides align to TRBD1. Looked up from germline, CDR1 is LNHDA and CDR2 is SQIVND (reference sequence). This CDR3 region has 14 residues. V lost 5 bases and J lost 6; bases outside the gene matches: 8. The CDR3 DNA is TGTGCCAGTAGTGAGGACAGGGACCACCCTGAAGCTTTCTTT. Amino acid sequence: CASSEDRDHPEAFF. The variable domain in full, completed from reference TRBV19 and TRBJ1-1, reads DGGITQSPKYLFRKEGQNVTLSCEQNLNHDAMYWYRQDPGQGLRLIYYSQIVNDFQKGDIAEGYSVSREKKESFPLTVTSAQKNPTAFYLCASSEDRDHPEAFFGQGTRLTVV.

This CDR3 reads CASSLSPRGSGSSHGYTF. The CDR3 coding sequence is TGTGCCAGCAGCTTATCGCCTCGGGGTTCCGGGTCCTCTCATGGCTACACCTTC. The J gene is TRBJ1-2, the V gene TRBV7-8, with D unclear. Trimming shortened V by 2 bases and J by 6 bases, and 25 bases separated the two germline ends. CDR1 and CDR2 (germline): SGHVS, FQNEAQ. The length of the CDR3 is 18 residues.

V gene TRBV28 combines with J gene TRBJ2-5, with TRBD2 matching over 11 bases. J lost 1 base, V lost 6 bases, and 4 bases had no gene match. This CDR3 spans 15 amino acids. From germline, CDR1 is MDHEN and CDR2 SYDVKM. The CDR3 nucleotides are TGTGCCAGCAGGCCTACTAGCGGGGGCCAAGAGACCCAGTACTTC. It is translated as CASRPTSGGQETQYF.

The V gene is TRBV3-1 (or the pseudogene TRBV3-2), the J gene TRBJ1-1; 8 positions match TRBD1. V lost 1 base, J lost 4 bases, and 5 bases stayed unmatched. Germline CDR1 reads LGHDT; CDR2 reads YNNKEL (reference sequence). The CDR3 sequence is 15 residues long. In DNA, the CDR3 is TGTGCCAGCAGCCAAGTTACAGGGGGTCCCACTGAAGCTTTCTTT. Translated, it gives CASSQVTGGPTEAFF.

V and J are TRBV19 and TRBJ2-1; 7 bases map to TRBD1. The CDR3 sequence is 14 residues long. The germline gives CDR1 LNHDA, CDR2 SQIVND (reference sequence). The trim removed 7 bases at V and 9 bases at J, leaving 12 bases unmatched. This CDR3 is CASTVDREGSEQFF. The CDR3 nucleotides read TGTGCCAGTACCGTTGACAGGGAAGGTAGTGAGCAGTTCTTC. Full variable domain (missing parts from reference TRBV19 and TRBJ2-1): DGGITQSPKYLFRKEGQNVTLSCEQNLNHDAMYWYRQDPGQGLRLIYYSQIVNDFQKGDIAEGYSVSREKKESFPLTVTSAQKNPTAFYLCASTVDREGSEQFFGPGTRLTVL.

In nucleotides, the CDR3 is TGTGCCAGCCAAGGACACTATAGCAATCAGCCCCAGCATTTT. Residues: CASQGHYSNQPQHF. The J gene is TRBJ1-5, the V gene TRBV2; weak D call: TRBD1 (5 bases). In germline, CDR1 is SNHLY, CDR2 FYNNEI. This CDR3 is built from 14 residues. V was shortened by 8 bases and J by 0 bases, with 11 bases between the two germline ends.

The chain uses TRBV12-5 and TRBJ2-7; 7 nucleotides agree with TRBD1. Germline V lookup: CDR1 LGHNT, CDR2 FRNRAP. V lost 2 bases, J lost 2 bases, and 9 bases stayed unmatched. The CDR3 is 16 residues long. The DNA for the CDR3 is TGTGCTAGTGGTTTGACCGACAGGGACGGACCCTACGAGCAGTACGTC. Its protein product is CASGLTDRDGPYEQYV.

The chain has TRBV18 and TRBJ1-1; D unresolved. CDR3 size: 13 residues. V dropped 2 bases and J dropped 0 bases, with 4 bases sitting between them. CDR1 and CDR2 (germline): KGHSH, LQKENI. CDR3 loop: CASSPDMNTEAFF. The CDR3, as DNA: TGTGCCAGCTCACCAGACATGAACACTGAAGCTTTCTTT.

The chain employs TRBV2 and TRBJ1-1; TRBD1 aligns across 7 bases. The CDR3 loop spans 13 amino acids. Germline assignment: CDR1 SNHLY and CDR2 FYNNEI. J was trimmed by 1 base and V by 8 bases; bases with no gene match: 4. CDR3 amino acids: CASRRDRNTEAFF. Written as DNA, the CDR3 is TGTGCCAGCCGCCGGGACAGGAACACTGAAGCTTTCTTT.

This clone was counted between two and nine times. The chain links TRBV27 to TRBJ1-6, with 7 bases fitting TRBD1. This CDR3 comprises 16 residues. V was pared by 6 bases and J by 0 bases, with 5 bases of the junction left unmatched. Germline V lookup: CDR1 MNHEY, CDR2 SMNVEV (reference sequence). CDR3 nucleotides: TGTGCCAGCAGAGCGGACAGGAGCTCCTATAATTCACCCCTCCACTTT. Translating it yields CASRADRSSYNSPLHF.

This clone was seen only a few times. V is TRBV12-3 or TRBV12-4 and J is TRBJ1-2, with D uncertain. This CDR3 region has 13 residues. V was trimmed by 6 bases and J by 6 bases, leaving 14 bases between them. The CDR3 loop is CASRLQQSDGYTF. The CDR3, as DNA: TGTGCCAGCAGGCTACAACAGAGTGATGGCTACACCTTC.

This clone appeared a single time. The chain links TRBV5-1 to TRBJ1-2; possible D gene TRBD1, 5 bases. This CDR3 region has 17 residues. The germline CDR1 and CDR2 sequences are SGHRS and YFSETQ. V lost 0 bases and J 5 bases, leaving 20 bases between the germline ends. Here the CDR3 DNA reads TGCGCCAGCAGCTTGGTTTCTACGTACGGGAGGGGTTATGGCTACACCTTC. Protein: CASSLVSTYGRGYGYTF.

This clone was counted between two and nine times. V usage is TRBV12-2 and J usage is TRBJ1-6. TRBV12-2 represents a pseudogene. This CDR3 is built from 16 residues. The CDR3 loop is CASRLANPGGNSPLHF. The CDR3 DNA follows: TGTGCAAGTCGCTTAGCGAATCCGGGCGGGAATTCACCCCTCCACTTT.